Listed here is a single T cell receptor beta chain. These data come from a study of T cell changes during pregnancy in multiple sclerosis. TCRdb keeps only in-frame clones here, not all; method: immunoSEQ multiplex PCR. The table includes tens of thousands of clones, about 89% detected once. The CDR3 contains 15 residues. Germline V gene sequence: CDR1 SEHNR, CDR2 FQNEAQ (reference sequence). V was clipped by 5 bases and J by 0 bases, with 8 bases between them. The TCR was taken from a female donor with multiple sclerosis, enrolled in a pregnancy study. The chain couples TRBV7-9 to TRBJ2-6; D uncertain. The material sequenced was CD4+ T cells from peripheral blood mononuclear cells, taken in the first trimester of pregnancy. Here the CDR3 DNA reads TGTGCCAGCAGCCAACACAGCTCTGGGGCCAACGTCCTGACTTTC. It is translated as CASSQHSSGANVLTF.